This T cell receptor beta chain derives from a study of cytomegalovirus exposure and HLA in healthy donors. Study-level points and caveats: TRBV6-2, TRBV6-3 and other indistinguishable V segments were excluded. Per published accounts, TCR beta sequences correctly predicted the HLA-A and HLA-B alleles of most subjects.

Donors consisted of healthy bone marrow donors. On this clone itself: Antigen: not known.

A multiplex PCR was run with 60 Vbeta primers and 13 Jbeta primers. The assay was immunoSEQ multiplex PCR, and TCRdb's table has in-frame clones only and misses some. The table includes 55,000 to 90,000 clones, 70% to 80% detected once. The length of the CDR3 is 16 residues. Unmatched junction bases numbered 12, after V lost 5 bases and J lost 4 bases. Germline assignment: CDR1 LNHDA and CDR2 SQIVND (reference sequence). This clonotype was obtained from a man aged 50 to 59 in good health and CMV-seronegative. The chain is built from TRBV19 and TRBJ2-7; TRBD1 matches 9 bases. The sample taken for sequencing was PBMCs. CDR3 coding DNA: TGTGCCAGTAGTCCTCCCGGGACAGGGAATTTGTACGAGCAGTACTTC. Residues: CASSPPGTGNLYEQYF. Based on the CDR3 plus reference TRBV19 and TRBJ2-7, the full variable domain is DGGITQSPKYLFRKEGQNVTLSCEQNLNHDAMYWYRQDPGQGLRLIYYSQIVNDFQKGDIAEGYSVSREKKESFPLTVTSAQKNPTAFYLCASSPPGTGNLYEQYFGPGTRLTVT.